This T cell receptor (beta chain) emerged from a study of T cells in Graves' hyperthyroidism and ophthalmopathy. Study as a whole: Pretreatment peripheral blood was obtained at initial diagnosis.

Researchers amplified the TCR beta CDR3 regions from RNA transcripts. Carried out on the TCR CDR3, a first-round RT-PCR used the HTBI primer set. TCRdb reanalysed the multiplex PCR reads using MiXCR and keeps one entry per CDR3 protein. Of 500,000 to 750,000 distinct CDR3 sequences listed, approximately 14% were seen once; the top ten hold less than 9%. At least 3 on the Clinical Activity Score was recorded for ophthalmopathy patients, who also had NOSPECS grade at least 4 and duration under 3 months. Clinical symptoms, serum thyroxine and TRAb, thyroid ultrasound and orbital computed tomography were used for the diagnoses. PBMCs came from 8.5 to 10 ml fresh peripheral blood. The count of this clonotype is one. V gave up 6 bases and J gave up 0 bases, with 19 bases separating them. This CDR3 contains 17 residues. Germline V gene data show CDR1 as SGDLS and CDR2 as YYNGEE.

The sample comprised blood. The V gene is TRBV9, the J gene TRBJ2-1; tentatively, D is TRBD1 or TRBD2 (5 bases each). The receptor's source is a woman in her late teens or twenties with Graves' ophthalmopathy. The CDR3 nucleotides are TGTGCCAGCAACCCAAAGGGGACGGGGAGCTCCTACAATGAGCAGTTCTTC. Translated, it gives CASNPKGTGSSYNEQFF.